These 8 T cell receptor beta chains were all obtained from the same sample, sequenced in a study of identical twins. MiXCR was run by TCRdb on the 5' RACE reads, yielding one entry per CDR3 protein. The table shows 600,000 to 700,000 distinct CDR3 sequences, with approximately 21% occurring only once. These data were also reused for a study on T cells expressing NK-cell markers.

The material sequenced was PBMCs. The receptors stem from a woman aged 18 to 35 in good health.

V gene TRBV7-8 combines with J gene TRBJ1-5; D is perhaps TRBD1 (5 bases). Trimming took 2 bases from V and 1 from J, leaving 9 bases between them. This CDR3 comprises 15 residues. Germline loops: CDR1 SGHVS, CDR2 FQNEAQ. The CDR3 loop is CASSLWAGSNQPQHF. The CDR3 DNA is TGTGCCAGCAGCTTATGGGCAGGGAGCAATCAGCCCCAGCATTTT.

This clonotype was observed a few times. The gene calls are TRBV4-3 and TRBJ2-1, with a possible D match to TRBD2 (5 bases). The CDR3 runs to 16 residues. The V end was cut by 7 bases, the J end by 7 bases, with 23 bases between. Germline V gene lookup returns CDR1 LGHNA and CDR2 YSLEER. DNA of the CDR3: TGCGCCAGCACCTCCGTTCGGGGTTCTGGCCGGAATGAGCAGTTCTTC. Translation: CASTSVRGSGRNEQFF.

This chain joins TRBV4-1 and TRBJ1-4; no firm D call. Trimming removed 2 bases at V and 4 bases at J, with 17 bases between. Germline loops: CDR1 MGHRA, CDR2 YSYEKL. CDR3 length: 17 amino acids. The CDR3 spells CASSQLSPGLFNEKLFF. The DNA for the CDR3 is TGCGCCAGCAGCCAACTTTCACCAGGCCTATTTAATGAAAAACTGTTTTTT.

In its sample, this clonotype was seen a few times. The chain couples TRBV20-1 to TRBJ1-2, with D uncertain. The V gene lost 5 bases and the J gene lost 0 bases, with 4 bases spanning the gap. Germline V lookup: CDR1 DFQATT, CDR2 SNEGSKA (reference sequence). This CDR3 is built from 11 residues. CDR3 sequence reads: CSAASNYGYTF. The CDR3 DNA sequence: TGCAGTGCTGCCTCTAACTATGGCTACACCTTC.

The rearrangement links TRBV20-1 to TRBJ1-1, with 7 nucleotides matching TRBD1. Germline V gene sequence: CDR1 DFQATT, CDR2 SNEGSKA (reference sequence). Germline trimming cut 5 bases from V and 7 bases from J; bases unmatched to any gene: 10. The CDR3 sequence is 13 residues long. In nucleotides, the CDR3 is TGCAGTGCTCCACCGACAGGGCGCGGTGAAGCTTTCTTT. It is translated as CSAPPTGRGEAFF.

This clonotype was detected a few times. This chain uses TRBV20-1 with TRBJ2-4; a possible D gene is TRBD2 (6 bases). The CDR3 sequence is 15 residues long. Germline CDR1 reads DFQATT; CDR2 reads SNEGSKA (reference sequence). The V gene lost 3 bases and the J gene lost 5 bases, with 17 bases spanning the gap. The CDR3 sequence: CSASGQGGWENIQYF. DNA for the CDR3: TGCAGTGCTAGTGGGCAGGGAGGTTGGGAAAACATTCAGTACTTC.

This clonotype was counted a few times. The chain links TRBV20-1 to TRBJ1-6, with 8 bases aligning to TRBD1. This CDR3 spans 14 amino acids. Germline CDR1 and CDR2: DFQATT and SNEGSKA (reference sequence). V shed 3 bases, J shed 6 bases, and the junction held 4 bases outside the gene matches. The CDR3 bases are TGCAGTGCTAGGCAGGGGGCGCCTAATTCACCCCTCCACTTT. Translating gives CSARQGAPNSPLHF.

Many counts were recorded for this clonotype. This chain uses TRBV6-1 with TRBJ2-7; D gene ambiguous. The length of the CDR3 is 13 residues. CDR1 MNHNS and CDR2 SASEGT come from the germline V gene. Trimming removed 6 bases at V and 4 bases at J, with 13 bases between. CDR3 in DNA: TGTGCCAGCAGCGGCCGCCTCGGGTACGAGCAGTACTTC. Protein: CASSGRLGYEQYF.